What follows are 21 T cell receptor beta chains derived from one specimen sequenced in a study of CD8+ T cells in alopecia areata. Following extraction, RNA underwent reverse transcription to cDNA, which served as the sequencing template. Repertoires were generated with immunoSEQ multiplex PCR, while TCRdb's copy carries only in-frame clones and drops some. This table holds 150,000 to 200,000 clones, around three fifths found once. Treatment specified: oral pan-JAK inhibitor, 5-10 mg twice daily. The sequencing here drew on CD4+ T cells sorted from blood, taken at week 24, from a patient treated with tofacitinib. The source of these receptors is a human donor with alopecia areata.

In its sample, this clone was seen once. The germline gene is not matched at one end of the junction; a read error may be the cause. The V call is TRBV25-1, the J call TRBJ2-7; 7 nucleotides align to TRBD1. CDR3 length: 15 amino acids. Germline values: CDR1 MGHDK, CDR2 SYGVNS. The CDR3: CASSGRGQSSHEQYF. The CDR3, as DNA: TGTGCCAGCAGCGGAAGGGGGCAGAGCTCCCACGAGCAGTACTTC.

The chain joins TRBV30 to TRBJ1-1, with D possibly TRBD1 on 6 matching bases. Germline-derived CDR1 and CDR2 are GTSNPN and SVGIG (reference sequence). The CDR3 runs to 14 residues. The V end lost 5 bases, the J end lost 4 bases, and 17 bases lay between the germline ends. Here the CDR3 DNA reads TGTGCCTGGGGAAACACAGGGTCCGGCACTGAAGCTTTCTTT. This translates into CAWGNTGSGTEAFF. Combining the CDR3 with reference TRBV30 and TRBJ1-1 gives the whole variable domain SQTIHQWPATLVQPVGSPLSLECTVEGTSNPNLYWYRQAAGRGLQLLFYSVGIGQISSEVPQNLSASRPQDRQFILSSKKLLLSDSGFYLCAWGNTGSGTEAFFGQGTRLTVV.

The chain links TRBV14 to TRBJ1-6; D not resolved. From germline, CDR1 is SGHDN and CDR2 FVKESK. This CDR3 has 13 amino acids. Trimming took 1 base from V and 9 from J, leaving 7 bases between them. This chain's CDR3 is CASSQVSRSPLHF. The CDR3 nucleotides are TGTGCCAGCAGCCAAGTCTCACGTTCACCCCTCCACTTT.

CDR3 in DNA: TGTGCCAGCTCACAGGGGACAGATGGCTATGGCTACACCTTC. Translated: CASSQGTDGYGYTF. This chain connects TRBV18 to TRBJ1-2, with 7 bases matching TRBD1. V was clipped by 4 bases and J by 4 bases; unmatched bases: 6. This CDR3 has 14 amino acids. Per the germline V gene, CDR1 is KGHSH and CDR2 is LQKENI. The whole variable domain, remainder taken from reference TRBV18 and TRBJ1-2, is NAGVMQNPRHLVRRRGQEARLRCSPMKGHSHVYWYRQLPEEGLKFMVYLQKENIIDESGMPKERFSAEFPKEGPSILRIQQVVRGDSAAYFCASSQGTDGYGYTFGSGTRLTVV.

This chain links TRBV29-1 with TRBJ2-7; D might be TRBD1 or TRBD2, each matching 5 bases. V was shortened by 0 bases and J by 2 bases, with 14 bases between the two germline ends. Germline assignment: CDR1 SQVTM and CDR2 ANQGSEA. The CDR3 covers 15 residues. The CDR3 DNA is TGCAGCGTTGAAGATCGCCGGGGCAGCGCCTACGAGCAGTACTTC. Protein sequence: CSVEDRRGSAYEQYF.

The gene calls are TRBV27 and TRBJ1-6; 10 bases fit TRBD1. The J segment lost 9 bases and the V segment lost 6 bases, leaving 2 bases of the junction unmatched. Germline values: CDR1 MNHEY, CDR2 SMNVEV (reference sequence). The CDR3 runs 13 residues. Written as DNA, the CDR3 is TGTGCCAGCAGCCGGACAGGGGGTTCACCCCTCCACTTT. Translation gives CASSRTGGSPLHF.

This clone was detected a few times. V and J are TRBV29-1 and TRBJ2-3; 9 nucleotides line up with TRBD2. Germline CDR1 SQVTM, CDR2 ANQGSEA. The CDR3 totals 15 residues. The V segment lost 7 bases and the J segment 6 bases; nucleotides outside the gene matches: 14. CDR3 amino acids: CSAAGERGDYDTQYF. The CDR3, as DNA: TGCAGCGCGGCTGGAGAGCGGGGGGACTACGATACGCAGTATTTT.

The genes are TRBV2 and TRBJ2-1; D gene unclear. The germline V gene has CDR1 SNHLY and CDR2 FYNNEI. V lost 4 bases and J lost 6, with 10 bases in between. CDR3 length equals 13 residues. For the CDR3, the DNA is TGTGCCAGCAGTGTCCCCTACTCCAATGAGCAGTTCTTC. Encoded protein: CASSVPYSNEQFF.

The J gene is TRBJ2-3, the V gene TRBV2; D ambiguous. Germline V lookup: CDR1 SNHLY, CDR2 FYNNEI. V was trimmed by 1 base and J by 1 base, leaving 6 bases between them. The length of the CDR3 is 14 residues. The CDR3 DNA is TGTGCCAGCAGTGAAGACAGCCGCACAGATACGCAGTATTTT. It encodes CASSEDSRTDTQYF. Variable domain in full (rest from reference TRBV2 and TRBJ2-3): EPEVTQTPSHQVTQMGQEVILRCVPISNHLYFYWYRQILGQKVEFLVSFYNNEISEKSEIFDDQFSVERPDGSNFTLKIRSTKLEDSAMYFCASSEDSRTDTQYFGPGTRLTVL.

The CDR3 here is CAWSPPNSPLHF. CDR3 nucleotide sequence: TGTGCCTGGAGTCCCCCGAATTCACCCCTCCACTTT. V and J are TRBV30 and TRBJ1-6; D is unresolved. The CDR3 runs 12 residues. Germline V CDR1 and CDR2: GTSNPN, SVGIG (reference sequence). V lost 2 bases and J 7 bases, leaving 6 bases between the germline ends. Complete variable domain (other parts from reference TRBV30 and TRBJ1-6): SQTIHQWPATLVQPVGSPLSLECTVEGTSNPNLYWYRQAAGRGLQLLFYSVGIGQISSEVPQNLSASRPQDRQFILSSKKLLLSDSGFYLCAWSPPNSPLHFGNGTRLTVT.

The chain joins TRBV29-1 to TRBJ2-5; 8 bases agree with TRBD1. CDR3 length: 14 amino acids. The V segment lost 4 bases and the J segment 4 bases; nucleotides outside the gene matches: 8. Germline loops: CDR1 SQVTM, CDR2 ANQGSEA. The CDR3 DNA reads TGCAGCGTTGGCGACAGGGGTTTACTAGAGACCCAGTACTTC. Its translation: CSVGDRGLLETQYF. Supplemented by reference TRBV29-1 and TRBJ2-5, the full variable domain reads SAVISQKPSRDICQRGTSLTIQCQVDSQVTMMFWYRQQPGQSLTLIATANQGSEATYESGFVIDKFPISRPNLTFSTLTVSNMSPEDSSIYLCSVGDRGLLETQYFGPGTRLLVL.

The chain has TRBV5-1 and TRBJ2-3; D is unclear. The CDR3 extends over 11 amino acids. Germline V gene lookup returns CDR1 SGHRS and CDR2 YFSETQ. V gave up 5 bases and J gave up 6 bases, with 7 bases separating them. The CDR3 protein is CASRSQDTQYF. The CDR3, as DNA: TGCGCCAGCAGATCCCAGGATACGCAGTATTTT.

The chain carries TRBV29-1 and TRBJ1-1; D call uncertain. The ends were cut back, 7 bases at V and 11 bases at J, with 17 bases in the middle. In germline, CDR1 is SQVTM, CDR2 ANQGSEA. This CDR3 spans 11 amino acids. The CDR3 spells CSDGETYGAFF. CDR3 DNA sequence: TGCAGCGACGGGGAAACTTACGGGGCTTTCTTT.

The chain carries TRBV15 and TRBJ2-5; D is uncertain. Germline assignment: CDR1 LNHNV and CDR2 YYDKDF (reference sequence). The CDR3 has 15 residues. The ends were cut back, 3 bases at V and 2 bases at J, with 13 bases in the middle. This chain's CDR3 is CATSRAPGPQETQYF. As DNA, the CDR3 is TGTGCCACCAGCAGGGCTCCGGGTCCACAAGAGACCCAGTACTTC.

The chain employs TRBV9 and TRBJ2-5; the match to TRBD2 covers 8 bases. J gave up 2 bases and V 7 bases, and 4 bases lay outside the gene matches. Germline V gene lookup returns CDR1 SGDLS and CDR2 YYNGEE. The CDR3 covers 13 residues. Written as DNA, the CDR3 is TGTGCCAGCGGAACTAGCGGTCAAGAGACCCAGTACTTC. This sequence encodes CASGTSGQETQYF.

V usage is TRBV30 and J usage is TRBJ1-6; 12 nucleotides match TRBD1. CDR1 and CDR2 (germline): GTSNPN, SVGIG (reference sequence). The CDR3 sequence is 15 residues long. V trimming: 3 bases; J trimming: 8 bases; junction bases outside the gene matches: 5. The CDR3: CAWRAGTGGHSPLHF. In DNA form, the CDR3 reads TGTGCCTGGAGGGCCGGGACAGGGGGCCATTCACCCCTCCACTTT.

The chain links TRBV7-2 to TRBJ2-1, with D possibly being TRBD1 (5 bases). Trimming shortened V by 2 bases and J by 0 bases, and 8 bases separated the two germline ends. There are 15 residues in the CDR3. Germline assignment: CDR1 SGHTA and CDR2 FQGNSA. DNA for the CDR3: TGTGCCAGCAGCTTAAGGGGATCCTCCTACAATGAGCAGTTCTTC. This encodes CASSLRGSSYNEQFF.

This rearrangement joins TRBV29-1 to TRBJ2-5, with D hard to call. This CDR3 contains 14 residues. Trimming removed 4 bases from V and 2 bases from J, with 14 bases in between. Germline loops: CDR1 SQVTM, CDR2 ANQGSEA. For the CDR3, the DNA is TGCAGCGTTGGCCAAATAGTGGGGCAAGAGACCCAGTACTTC. Translating gives CSVGQIVGQETQYF.

The rearrangement uses TRBV4-3 and TRBJ2-5, with TRBD2 matching over 8 bases. This CDR3 has 14 residues. J lost 5 bases, V lost 6 bases, and 8 bases had no gene match. CDR1 and CDR2 (germline): LGHNA, YSLEER. The CDR3 region is CASSLPGGLETQYF. The CDR3 DNA reads TGCGCCAGCAGTCTCCCGGGGGGGCTGGAGACCCAGTACTTC.

This chain uses TRBV29-1 with TRBJ2-5, with D perhaps TRBD2 (6 bases). Germline V gene data show CDR1 as SQVTM and CDR2 as ANQGSEA. V was trimmed by 4 bases and J by 2 bases, leaving 11 bases between them. The CDR3 totals 13 residues. CDR3 bases: TGCAGCGTTGCCGGGACTGTACAAGAGACCCAGTACTTC. The encoded protein is CSVAGTVQETQYF.

V gene TRBV15 combines with J gene TRBJ1-6, with a weak D call TRBD1 (5 bases). V was pared by 0 bases and J by 13 bases, with 7 bases between. The CDR3 spans 12 residues. Germline V CDR1 and CDR2: LNHNV, YYDKDF (reference sequence). CDR3 loop: CATSRDQGPLHF. CDR3 bases: TGTGCCACCAGCAGAGATCAGGGCCCCCTCCACTTT.